This T cell receptor (beta chain) originates from a study of long-term antiretroviral therapy in people with HIV. Study-level information: The earliest specimens came about a decade ahead of the 2015 immediate-ART recommendation. Regarding the study as a whole: Diversity increased after ART yet remained lower than in transplant donor controls. Clones that expanded before ART (that is, prior to treatment) dominated the repertoire at all time points.

Sequencing relied on immunoSEQ assay v3.0, run at survey level. Only in-frame clones appear in the TCRdb table, and some are missing; sequencing was by immunoSEQ multiplex PCR. The sample lists 20,000 to 30,000 clones; around 83% were seen once. Details on this clone: The antigen remains undetermined.

The source material was unsorted PBMCs, sampled 1.9 years after starting antiretroviral therapy. This sequence was found in a woman in her twenties or thirties with HIV.

This CDR3 is CASSGAEEYNEQFF. The CDR3 coding sequence is TGTGCCAGCAGTGGCGCGGAGGAATACAATGAGCAGTTCTTC. This chain connects TRBV6-1 to TRBJ2-1; D may be TRBD2 (5 bases). Germline V gene lookup returns CDR1 MNHNS and CDR2 SASEGT. This CDR3 contains 14 residues. Trimming left V 4 bases short and J 4 bases short, with 11 bases between.